These 4 T cell receptor beta chains were sequenced from one sample in a study of blood T cells in healthy people across ages. The second PCR ran roughly 7 to 11 cycles with a sample-barcoded 5' primer and J-beta primers. TCRdb reanalysed the 5' RACE reads using MiXCR and keeps one entry per CDR3 protein. This sample carries hundreds of thousands of distinct CDR3 sequences, approximately 30% of them seen once, and the ten largest clones take about a sixth. The material sequenced was blood. All receptors derive from a woman aged 80 or over in good health.

The rearrangement joins TRBV12-3 or TRBV12-4 to TRBJ2-3, with TRBD2 matching 8 bases. This CDR3 contains 15 residues. The trim removed 7 bases at V and 4 bases at J, leaving 10 bases unmatched. CDR3 sequence reads: CASNPSGSPADTQYF. CDR3 nucleotide sequence: TGTGCCAGCAACCCAAGCGGGAGCCCCGCAGATACGCAGTATTTT.

This clonotype was seen ten or more times. The chain links TRBV7-2 to TRBJ2-1, with 8 bases identical to TRBD1. From germline, CDR1 is SGHTA and CDR2 FQGNSA. The CDR3 sequence is 15 residues long. J lost 5 bases, V lost 4 bases, and 7 bases had no gene match. The CDR3 region has the DNA TGTGCCAGCAGCTCGGACAGGGCGGGACACAATGAGCAGTTCTTC. Amino acids: CASSSDRAGHNEQFF.

The chain has TRBV19 and TRBJ1-1, with D perhaps TRBD1 (5 bases). Germline V gene lookup returns CDR1 LNHDA and CDR2 SQIVND (reference sequence). Trimming pared 5 bases from V and 2 bases from J, leaving 9 bases between. The CDR3 spans 13 residues. CDR3 sequence: CASSRQRNTEAFF. The CDR3 region has the DNA TGTGCCAGTAGTCGACAGCGAAACACTGAAGCTTTCTTT.

Concerning this clonotype itself: This may come from a read error, since a much larger clone is one base off. The chain recombines TRBV5-8 with TRBJ2-1, with a weak D call TRBD2 (6 bases). The CDR3 length is 12 residues. The germline CDR1 and CDR2 sequences are SGHTS and YDEGEE. CDR3 nucleotides: TGTACCAGCAGCTGGGGGGTCAATGAGCAGTTCTTC. Translated, it gives CTSSWGVNEQFF.